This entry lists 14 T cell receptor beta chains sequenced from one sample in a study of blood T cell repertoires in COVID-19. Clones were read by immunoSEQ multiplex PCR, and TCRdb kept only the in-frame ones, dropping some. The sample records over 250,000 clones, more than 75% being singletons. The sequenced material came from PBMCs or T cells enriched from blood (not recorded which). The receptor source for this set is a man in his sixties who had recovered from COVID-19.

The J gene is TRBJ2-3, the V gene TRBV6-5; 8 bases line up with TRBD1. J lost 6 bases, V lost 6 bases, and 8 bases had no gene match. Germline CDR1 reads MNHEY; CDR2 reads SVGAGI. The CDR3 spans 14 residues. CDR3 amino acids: CASRRTGSSDTQYF. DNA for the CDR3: TGTGCCAGCAGGCGGACAGGGAGTTCCGATACGCAGTATTTT.

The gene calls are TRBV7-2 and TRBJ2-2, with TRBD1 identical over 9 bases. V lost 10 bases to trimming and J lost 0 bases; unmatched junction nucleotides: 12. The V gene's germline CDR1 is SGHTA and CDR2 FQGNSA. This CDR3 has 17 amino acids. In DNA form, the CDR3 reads TGTGCCAACCGGCGGTCGGGACAGGGTTCGAACACCGGGGAGCTGTTTTTT. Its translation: CANRRSGQGSNTGELFF.

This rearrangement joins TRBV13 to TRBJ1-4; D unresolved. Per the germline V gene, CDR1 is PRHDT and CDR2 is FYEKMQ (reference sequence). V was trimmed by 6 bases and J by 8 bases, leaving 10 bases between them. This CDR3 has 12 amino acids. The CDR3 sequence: CASSREREKLFF. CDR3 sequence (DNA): TGTGCCAGCAGTCGGGAGAGGGAAAAACTGTTTTTT.

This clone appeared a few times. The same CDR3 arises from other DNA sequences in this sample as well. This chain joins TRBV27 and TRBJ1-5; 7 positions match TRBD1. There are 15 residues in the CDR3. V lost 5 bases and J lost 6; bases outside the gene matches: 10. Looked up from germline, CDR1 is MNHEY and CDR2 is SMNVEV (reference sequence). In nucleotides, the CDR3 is TGTGCCAGCAGTCCGTCGGGCCAGGGGGGTCAGCCCCAGCATTTT. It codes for CASSPSGQGGQPQHF.

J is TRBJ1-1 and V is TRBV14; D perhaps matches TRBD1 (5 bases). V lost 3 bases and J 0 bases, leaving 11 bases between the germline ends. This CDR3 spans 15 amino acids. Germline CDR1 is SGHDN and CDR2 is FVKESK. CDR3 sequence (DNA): TGTGCCAGCAGCCAGATCCCAGGGATGAACACTGAAGCTTTCTTT. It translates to CASSQIPGMNTEAFF.

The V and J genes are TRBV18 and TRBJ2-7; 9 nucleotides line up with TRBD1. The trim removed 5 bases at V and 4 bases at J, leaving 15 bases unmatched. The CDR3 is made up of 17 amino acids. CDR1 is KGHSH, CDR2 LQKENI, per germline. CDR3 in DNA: TGTGCCAGCTCAACCCTGAGGACAGGGGCAAAGGGATACGAGCAGTACTTC. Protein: CASSTLRTGAKGYEQYF.

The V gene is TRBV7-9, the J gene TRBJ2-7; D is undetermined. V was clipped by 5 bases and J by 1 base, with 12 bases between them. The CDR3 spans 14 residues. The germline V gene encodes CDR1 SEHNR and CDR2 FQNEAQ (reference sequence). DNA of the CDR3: TGTGCCAGCAGCCCAACTTACGAATCCTACGAGCAGTACTTC. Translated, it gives CASSPTYESYEQYF.

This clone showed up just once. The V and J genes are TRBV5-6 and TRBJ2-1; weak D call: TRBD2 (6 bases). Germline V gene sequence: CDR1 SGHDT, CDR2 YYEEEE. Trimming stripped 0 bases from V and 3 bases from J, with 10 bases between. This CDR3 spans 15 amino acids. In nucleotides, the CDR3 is TGTGCCAGCAGCTTGGCCCGGACTATCTACAATGAGCAGTTCTTC. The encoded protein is CASSLARTIYNEQFF.

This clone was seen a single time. CDR3 sequence: CASSVIDLGTDTQYF. CDR3 in DNA: TGTGCCAGCAGTGTAATAGACCTAGGCACAGATACGCAGTATTTT. The rearrangement links TRBV2 to TRBJ2-3; D is ambiguous. The germline gives CDR1 SNHLY, CDR2 FYNNEI. The CDR3 runs to 15 residues. The ends were cut back, 4 bases at V and 1 base at J, with 12 bases in the middle. The complete variable domain, with remaining parts taken from reference TRBV2 and TRBJ2-3, reads EPEVTQTPSHQVTQMGQEVILRCVPISNHLYFYWYRQILGQKVEFLVSFYNNEISEKSEIFDDQFSVERPDGSNFTLKIRSTKLEDSAMYFCASSVIDLGTDTQYFGPGTRLTVL.

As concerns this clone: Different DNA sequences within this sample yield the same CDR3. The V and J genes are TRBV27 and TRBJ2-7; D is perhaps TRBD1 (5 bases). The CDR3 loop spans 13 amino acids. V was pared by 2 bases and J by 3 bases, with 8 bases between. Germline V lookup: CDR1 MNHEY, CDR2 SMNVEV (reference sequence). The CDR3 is CASSLRGIYEQYF. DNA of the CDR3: TGTGCCAGCAGTTTAAGGGGAATCTACGAGCAGTACTTC.

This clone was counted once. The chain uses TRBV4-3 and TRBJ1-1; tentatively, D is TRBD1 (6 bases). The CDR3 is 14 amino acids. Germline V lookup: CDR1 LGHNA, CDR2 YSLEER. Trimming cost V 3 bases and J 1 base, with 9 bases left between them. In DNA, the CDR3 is TGCGCCAGCAGCCAGAAGACAGGGAACACTGAAGCTTTCTTT. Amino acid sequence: CASSQKTGNTEAFF.

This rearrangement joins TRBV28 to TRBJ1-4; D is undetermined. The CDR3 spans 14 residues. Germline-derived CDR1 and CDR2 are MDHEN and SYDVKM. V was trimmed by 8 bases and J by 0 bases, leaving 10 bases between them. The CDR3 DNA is TGTGCCAGCTTGGAGGGTTCAACTAATGAAAAACTGTTTTTT. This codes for CASLEGSTNEKLFF.

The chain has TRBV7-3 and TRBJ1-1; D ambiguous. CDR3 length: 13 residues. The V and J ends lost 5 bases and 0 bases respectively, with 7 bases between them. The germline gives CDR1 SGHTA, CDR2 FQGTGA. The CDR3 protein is CASSQQMNTEAFF. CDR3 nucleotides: TGTGCCAGCAGCCAACAAATGAACACTGAAGCTTTCTTT.

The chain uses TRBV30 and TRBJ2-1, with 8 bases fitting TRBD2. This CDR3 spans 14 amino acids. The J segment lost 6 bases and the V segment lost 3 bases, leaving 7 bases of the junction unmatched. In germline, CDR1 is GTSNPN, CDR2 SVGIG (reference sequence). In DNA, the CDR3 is TGTGCCTGGAGGGGACTAGGGAACCCCAATGAGCAGTTCTTC. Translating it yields CAWRGLGNPNEQFF. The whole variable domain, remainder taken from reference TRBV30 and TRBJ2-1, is SQTIHQWPATLVQPVGSPLSLECTVEGTSNPNLYWYRQAAGRGLQLLFYSVGIGQISSEVPQNLSASRPQDRQFILSSKKLLLSDSGFYLCAWRGLGNPNEQFFGPGTRLTVL.